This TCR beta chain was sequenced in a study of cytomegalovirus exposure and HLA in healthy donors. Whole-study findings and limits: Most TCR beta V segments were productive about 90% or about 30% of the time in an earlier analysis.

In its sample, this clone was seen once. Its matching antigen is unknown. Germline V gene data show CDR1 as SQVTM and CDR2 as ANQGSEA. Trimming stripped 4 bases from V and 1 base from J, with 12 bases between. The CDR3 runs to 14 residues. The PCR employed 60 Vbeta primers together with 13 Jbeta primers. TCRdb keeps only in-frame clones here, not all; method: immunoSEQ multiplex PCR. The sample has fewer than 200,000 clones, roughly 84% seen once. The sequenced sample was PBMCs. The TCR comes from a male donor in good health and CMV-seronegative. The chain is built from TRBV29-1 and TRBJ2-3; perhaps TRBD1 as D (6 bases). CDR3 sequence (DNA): TGCAGCGTTGCCGAACAGGGTCGCACAGATACGCAGTATTTT. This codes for CSVAEQGRTDTQYF.